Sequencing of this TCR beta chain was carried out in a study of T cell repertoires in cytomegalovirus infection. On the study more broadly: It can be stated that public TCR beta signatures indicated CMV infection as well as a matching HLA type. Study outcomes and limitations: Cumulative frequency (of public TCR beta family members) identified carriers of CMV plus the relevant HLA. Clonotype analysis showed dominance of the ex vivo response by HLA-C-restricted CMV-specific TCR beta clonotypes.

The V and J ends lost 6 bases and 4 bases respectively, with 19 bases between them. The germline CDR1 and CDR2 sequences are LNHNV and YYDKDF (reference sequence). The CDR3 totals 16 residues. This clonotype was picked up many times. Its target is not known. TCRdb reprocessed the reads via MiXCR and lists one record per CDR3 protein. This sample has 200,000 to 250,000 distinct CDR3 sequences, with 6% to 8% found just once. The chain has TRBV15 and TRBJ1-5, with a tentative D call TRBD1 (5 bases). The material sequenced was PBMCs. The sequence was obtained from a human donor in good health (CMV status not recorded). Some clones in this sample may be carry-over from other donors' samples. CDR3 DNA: TGTGCCACCAGGAGGTCGGGGACTGGGAGGAATCAGCCCCAGCATTTT. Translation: CATRRSGTGRNQPQHF.